One and the same sample provided the 22 T cell receptor beta chains below, sequenced in a study of early T cells in non-severe SARS-CoV-2 infection. TCRdb fed the 5' RACE reads into MiXCR, producing one record per CDR3 protein. The table lists about 50,000 distinct CDR3 sequences, 5% to 6% of them singletons. The sample was whole blood, taken at baseline. All receptors derive from an adult who was a healthcare worker with PCR-confirmed SARS-CoV-2 infection or an uninfected control (not recorded which).

This clonotype has a count of ten or more. The chain joins TRBV28 to TRBJ1-1; D not resolved. Germline-derived CDR1 and CDR2 are MDHEN and SYDVKM. V was trimmed by 2 bases and J by 1 base, leaving 8 bases between them. The CDR3 length is 14 residues. The CDR3 sequence is CASSLRQPNTEAFF. The CDR3 DNA reads TGTGCCAGCAGTTTAAGGCAGCCGAACACTGAAGCTTTCTTT.

Ten or more counts support this clonotype. The DNA for the CDR3 is TGCAGCGTTGACCGGACTAGCGGGAGGTGGCATGAGCAGTTCTTC. As protein: CSVDRTSGRWHEQFF. The chain uses TRBV29-1 and TRBJ2-1; TRBD2 matches at 14 bases. V shed 3 bases and J 8 bases; nucleotides not matched to a gene: 6. The CDR3 contains 15 residues. Germline values: CDR1 SQVTM, CDR2 ANQGSEA.

This clonotype was seen ten or more times. This chain links TRBV20-1 with TRBJ2-5, with 7 positions matching TRBD1. This CDR3 has 18 amino acids. V trimming: 0 bases; J trimming: 5 bases; junction bases outside the gene matches: 18. CDR1 is DFQATT and CDR2 is SNEGSKA in the germline V gene (reference sequence). CDR3 region: CSARDLVRADEGGETQYF. In DNA, the CDR3 is TGCAGTGCTAGAGATTTAGTAAGGGCGGACGAAGGGGGCGAGACCCAGTACTTC.

At least ten counts were recorded for this clonotype. This chain links TRBV7-3 with TRBJ2-7; the D is unclear. CDR3 length: 14 amino acids. Per the germline V gene, CDR1 is SGHTA and CDR2 is FQGTGA. Between the trimmed V and J ends, which lost 0 bases and 3 bases, there was a span of 9 bases. This CDR3 reads CASSLTGGHYEQYF. The CDR3 bases are TGTGCCAGCAGCTTAACTGGCGGCCACTACGAGCAGTACTTC.

The V and J genes are TRBV12-3 or TRBV12-4 and TRBJ2-1; 10 nucleotides align to TRBD2. V lost 0 bases and J lost 11; bases outside the gene matches: 7. This CDR3 has 15 residues. The CDR3 loop is CASSLAGTSASKQFF. The CDR3 DNA follows: TGTGCCAGCAGTTTAGCCGGGACTAGCGCATCTAAGCAGTTCTTC.

This clonotype was observed a few times. The rearrangement joins TRBV27 to TRBJ2-5, with unresolved D. The germline gives CDR1 MNHEY, CDR2 SMNVEV (reference sequence). The CDR3 runs 13 residues. V gave up 5 bases and J gave up 0 bases, with 7 bases separating them. CDR3 sequence (DNA): TGTGCCAGCAGTCAGCTCTACCAAGAGACCCAGTACTTC. Amino acid sequence: CASSQLYQETQYF.

This clonotype has ten or more counts. The chain employs TRBV5-5 and TRBJ2-2; D is unclear. The germline V gene encodes CDR1 SGHKS and CDR2 YYEKEE (reference sequence). Trimming left V 2 bases short and J 0 bases short, with 8 bases between. The length of the CDR3 is 15 residues. CDR3 in amino acids: CASSFVGSNTGELFF. For the CDR3, the DNA is TGTGCCAGCAGCTTCGTGGGCTCGAACACCGGGGAGCTGTTTTTT.

This clonotype was counted many times. The rearrangement links TRBV6-2 or TRBV6-3 to TRBJ2-1; 7 positions match TRBD2. Germline V lookup: CDR1 MNHEY, CDR2 SVGEGT. The CDR3 runs 13 residues. Trimming removed 7 bases from V and 6 bases from J; junction bases left unmatched: 6. The CDR3 reads CASTPPSGNEQFF. The CDR3, as DNA: TGTGCCAGCACTCCGCCTAGCGGCAATGAGCAGTTCTTC.

The sample holds a few counts of this clonotype. The chain is built from TRBV19 and TRBJ2-4; D may correspond to TRBD1 or TRBD2 (5 bases each). The V end was cut by 7 bases, the J end by 7 bases, with 14 bases between. Germline values: CDR1 LNHDA, CDR2 SQIVND (reference sequence). The CDR3 spans 13 residues. The CDR3 nucleotides are TGTGCCAGTAACCAGGGTTGGGGGAACATTCAGTACTTC. It codes for CASNQGWGNIQYF.

This clonotype was seen ten or more times. CDR3 nucleotide sequence: TGTGCCACCAGCAGAGATTTGGAGGGAGGGACAGATACGCAGTATTTT. This gives the protein CATSRDLEGGTDTQYF. This sequence joins TRBV15 and TRBJ2-3; 7 positions match TRBD2. From germline, CDR1 is LNHNV and CDR2 YYDKDF (reference sequence). This CDR3 has 16 residues. Trimming removed 0 bases from V and 3 bases from J; junction bases left unmatched: 6.

This clonotype has only a few counts. The chain carries TRBV20-1 and TRBJ1-1; 7 nucleotides line up with TRBD1. Germline CDR1 and CDR2: DFQATT and SNEGSKA (reference sequence). V shed 3 bases and J 8 bases; nucleotides not matched to a gene: 3. CDR3 length: 11 amino acids. The CDR3 DNA reads TGCAGTGCTAGGGGGACAGAAGAAGCTTTCTTT. Translated: CSARGTEEAFF.

Many counts were recorded for this clonotype. This chain connects TRBV9 to TRBJ1-2, with 8 bases lining up with TRBD1. Germline values: CDR1 SGDLS, CDR2 YYNGEE. Trimming removed 0 bases from V and 4 bases from J; junction bases left unmatched: 5. This CDR3 has 15 residues. CDR3: CASSVVTGATYGYTF. The CDR3 DNA reads TGTGCCAGCAGCGTAGTGACAGGGGCTACCTATGGCTACACCTTC.

With respect to this clonotype: With a much larger clone just one base away, this may be a read error. A read error is likely, as this CDR3 ends without the conserved phenylalanine or tryptophan. The CDR3 region has the DNA TGTGCCAGCAGCGTCAATGAGCAGTTCATC. The encoded protein is CASSVNEQFI. The chain is built from TRBV7-9 and TRBJ2-1; unclear D gene. In germline, CDR1 is SEHNR, CDR2 FQNEAQ (reference sequence). This CDR3 spans 10 amino acids. V was shortened by 5 bases and J by 6 bases, with 2 bases between the two germline ends.

This clonotype was seen repeatedly, ten times or more. The V call is TRBV20-1, the J call TRBJ2-3; D possibly corresponds to TRBD2 (5 bases). Germline-derived CDR1 and CDR2 are DFQATT and SNEGSKA (reference sequence). There are 14 residues in the CDR3. V was trimmed by 3 bases and J by 5 bases, leaving 15 bases between them. Written as DNA, the CDR3 is TGCAGTGCTAGGATAGGGCTCCGGGGAGATACGCAGTATTTT. Its protein product is CSARIGLRGDTQYF.

This clonotype occurred many times. V and J are TRBV28 and TRBJ2-3, with TRBD2 matching over 10 bases. The germline V gene has CDR1 MDHEN and CDR2 SYDVKM. The CDR3 has 17 amino acids. J gave up 1 base and V 6 bases, and 10 bases lay outside the gene matches. CDR3 sequence (DNA): TGTGCCAGCAGCCTCCAAGCAAGCGGGAGGGGCACAGATACGCAGTATTTT. Residues: CASSLQASGRGTDTQYF. Full variable domain (outside the CDR3, taken from reference TRBV28 and TRBJ2-3): DVKVTQSSRYLVKRTGEKVFLECVQDMDHENMFWYRQDPGLGLRLIYFSYDVKMKEKGDIPEGYSVSREKKERFSLILESASTNQTSMYLCASSLQASGRGTDTQYFGPGTRLTVL.

This clonotype was counted many times. V is TRBV18 and J is TRBJ2-3; the D call may be TRBD1 or TRBD2 (5 bases each). The CDR3 loop spans 13 amino acids. The germline gives CDR1 KGHSH, CDR2 LQKENI. Trimming pared 3 bases from V and 6 bases from J, leaving 10 bases between. In DNA form, the CDR3 reads TGTGCCAGCTCACCGGGGCTAGCTGATACGCAGTATTTT. This encodes CASSPGLADTQYF.

This clonotype was seen more than once but under ten times. V and J are TRBV12-3 or TRBV12-4 and TRBJ1-1, with D possibly matching TRBD1 (5 bases). The CDR3 has 14 residues. Between the trimmed V and J ends, which lost 7 bases and 4 bases, there was a span of 16 bases. The DNA of the CDR3 is TGTGCCAGCACCCACAGGATACGGAGCACTGAAGCTTTCTTT. This sequence encodes CASTHRIRSTEAFF.

This clonotype was recorded at least ten times. V is TRBV20-1 and J is TRBJ2-1; D not resolved. The CDR3 extends over 12 amino acids. CDR1 and CDR2 (germline): DFQATT, SNEGSKA (reference sequence). The V end was cut by 3 bases, the J end by 6 bases, with 9 bases between. CDR3 amino acids: CSARRQLNEQFF. The CDR3 DNA is TGCAGTGCTAGGAGGCAGCTCAATGAGCAGTTCTTC.

This clonotype was picked up many times. The CDR3 DNA is TGTGCCAGCAGTGAGGGGACTAGCACCGGGGAGCTGTTTTTT. The encoded protein is CASSEGTSTGELFF. The genes are TRBV6-4 and TRBJ2-2; 8 positions match TRBD2. V dropped 3 bases and J dropped 4; count of bases not matched to a gene: 1. From germline, CDR1 is MRHNA and CDR2 SNTAGT. This CDR3 spans 14 amino acids.

There are many counts of this clonotype. The rearrangement joins TRBV30 to TRBJ2-7, with no clear D. CDR1 is GTSNPN and CDR2 is SVGIG in the germline V gene (reference sequence). CDR3 length equals 11 residues. V gave up 1 base and J gave up 2 bases, with 3 bases separating them. As DNA, the CDR3 is TGTGCCTGGAGTGACACCTACGAGCAGTACTTC. It translates to CAWSDTYEQYF. The whole variable domain, filled in from reference TRBV30 and TRBJ2-7, reads SQTIHQWPATLVQPVGSPLSLECTVEGTSNPNLYWYRQAAGRGLQLLFYSVGIGQISSEVPQNLSASRPQDRQFILSSKKLLLSDSGFYLCAWSDTYEQYFGPGTRLTVT.

The chain employs TRBV6-5 and TRBJ1-6; a weak D match, TRBD1 (5 bases). The CDR3 loop spans 13 amino acids. Deletions cut 2 bases from V and 17 bases from J, with 16 bases between. The germline CDR1 and CDR2 sequences are MNHEY and SVGAGI. CDR3 protein: CASSYTGQGGFHF. The CDR3 DNA sequence: TGTGCCAGCAGTTACACTGGGCAGGGCGGTTTCCACTTT.

This clonotype has ten or more counts. The V gene is TRBV6-6, the J gene TRBJ1-2; D is uncertain. This CDR3 spans 10 amino acids. With 4 bases removed from V and 7 bases from J, the gap between germline ends came to 4 bases. The germline CDR1 and CDR2 sequences are MNHNY and SVGAGI (reference sequence). CDR3 bases: TGTGCCAGCAGTTCAGGTGGCTACACCTTC. This sequence encodes CASSSGGYTF.